Only a few counts were recorded for the clone carrying this T cell receptor beta chain. Its antigen is unidentified. A single record per CDR3 protein comes from TCRdb applying MiXCR to the PCR reads. The sample has approximately 630,000 distinct CDR3 sequences; roughly 23% are singletons. Naive CD8 T cells were sorted, and the gate applied was CD8+CD4-CCR7+CD45RA+. This record belongs to a study of molecular identifiers for immune sequencing clone quantification. Findings and limits, study-wide: The study reportedly detected spiked Jurkat TCR RNA from one cell among some 940,000 naive cells.

Input material: naive CD8+ T cells from blood, with Jurkat cell RNA spiked in. Subset defined: FACS-sorted CD8+CD4-CCR7+CD45RA+ naive T cells. The clonotype was recovered from a human donor in good health. Some libraries in this study had Jurkat cell RNA spiked in.

The CDR3 DNA is TGTGCCAGCAGCTCCCGGGGGACTAGCGGGGGGAAGAAGTCCTACAATGAGCAGTTCTTC. Its translation is CASSSRGTSGGKKSYNEQFF. The chain is built from TRBV7-6 and TRBJ2-1; 15 nucleotides match TRBD2. V gave up 4 bases and J gave up 1 base; unmatched junction bases: 11. The CDR3 runs 20 residues. The germline CDR1 and CDR2 sequences are SGHVS and FNYEAQ.